This T cell receptor (beta chain) was retrieved from a study of blood T cells in healthy people across ages. The CDR3 is made up of 15 amino acids. Germline V gene lookup returns CDR1 DFQATT and CDR2 SNEGSKA (reference sequence). Between the trimmed V and J ends, which lost 1 base and 1 base, there was a span of 13 bases. Then a second PCR, running roughly 6 to 12 cycles, was carried out with a sample-barcoded 5' primer and a J-beta primer mix. Tags on each cDNA molecule came from a template-switch adaptor with 12 random nucleotides. From the 5' RACE reads, TCRdb called clonotypes with MiXCR, one entry per CDR3 protein. The table includes about 680,000 distinct CDR3 sequences, 45% to 50% detected once.

The receptor was derived from a woman aged 55-69 years in good health. V usage is TRBV20-1 and J usage is TRBJ1-1; D possibly corresponds to TRBD1 (5 bases). Sequencing was done on a sample of blood. CDR3 sequence (DNA): TGCAGTGCTAGAGGGGGGTCCTTATCGAACACTGAAGCTTTCTTT. Amino acids: CSARGGSLSNTEAFF.